The 18 T cell receptor beta chains in this list originate from one sample, sequenced in a study of blood T cell repertoires in COVID-19. Sequencing was performed with immunoSEQ multiplex PCR; in TCRdb, only in-frame clones are kept and a portion is missing. The sample comprises 110,000 to 150,000 clones, over 75% of which are singletons, and roughly 3.2% rests with the top ten. The specimen sequenced was peripheral blood. The receptors derive from a woman aged 60-75 years with active COVID-19.

The chain employs TRBV5-8 and TRBJ2-7, with D perhaps matching TRBD1 (5 bases). Germline CDR1 is SGHTS and CDR2 is YDEGEE. With 7 bases removed from V and 0 bases from J, the gap between germline ends came to 11 bases. The CDR3 has 13 amino acids. The DNA of the CDR3 is TGTGCCAGCGCAACGGACAACTCCTACGAGCAGTACTTC. It is translated as CASATDNSYEQYF.

The V call is TRBV28, the J call TRBJ1-3, with TRBD1 as a possible D gene (6 bases). Germline V CDR1 and CDR2: MDHEN, SYDVKM. The CDR3 extends over 14 amino acids. Trimming left V 8 bases short and J 2 bases short, with 13 bases between. CDR3 in DNA: TGTGCCAGCGTAAACAGGGCCACTGGAAACACCATATATTTT. It translates to CASVNRATGNTIYF.

The count of this clone is one. The chain combines TRBV3-1 (or the pseudogene TRBV3-2) with TRBJ2-2, with 10 bases matching TRBD2. V dropped 1 base and J dropped 1; count of bases not matched to a gene: 3. There are 17 residues in the CDR3. In germline, CDR1 is LGHDT, CDR2 YNNKEL (reference sequence). The CDR3 bases are TGTGCCAGCAGCCAAGGACCTAGCGGGGGGAACACCGGGGAGCTGTTTTTT. It is translated as CASSQGPSGGNTGELFF.

The chain employs TRBV10-3 and TRBJ1-1, with TRBD1 matching over 7 bases. Germline CDR1 and CDR2: ENHRY and SYGVKD. The J segment lost 4 bases and the V segment lost 4 bases, leaving 0 bases of the junction unmatched. The CDR3 is made up of 12 amino acids. CDR3 amino acids: CAISGTGTEAFF. The CDR3 DNA reads TGTGCCATCAGTGGGACAGGCACTGAAGCTTTCTTT.

The chain employs TRBV2 and TRBJ1-5; D not resolved. V was trimmed by 7 bases and J by 3 bases, leaving 10 bases between them. This CDR3 region has 13 residues. Germline V gene sequence: CDR1 SNHLY, CDR2 FYNNEI. The CDR3 bases are TGTGCCAGCACTAGACTGGACAATCAGCCCCAGCATTTT. Translated, it gives CASTRLDNQPQHF. Full variable domain (missing parts from reference TRBV2 and TRBJ1-5): EPEVTQTPSHQVTQMGQEVILRCVPISNHLYFYWYRQILGQKVEFLVSFYNNEISEKSEIFDDQFSVERPDGSNFTLKIRSTKLEDSAMYFCASTRLDNQPQHFGDGTRLSIL.

This clone was counted a few times. The chain combines TRBV15 with TRBJ1-2; D remains ambiguous. The V gene's germline CDR1 is LNHNV and CDR2 YYDKDF (reference sequence). This CDR3 is 15 amino acids long. Trimming pared 0 bases from V and 2 bases from J, leaving 10 bases between. The CDR3 loop reads CATSREAGANYGYTF. The CDR3 coding sequence is TGTGCCACCAGCAGAGAGGCAGGCGCAAACTATGGCTACACCTTC.

J is TRBJ2-1 and V is TRBV5-1; TRBD1 agrees at 10 bases. The trim removed 0 bases at V and 7 bases at J, leaving 4 bases unmatched. CDR1 and CDR2 from the germline V gene are SGHRS and YFSETQ. The CDR3 runs 15 residues. The CDR3 DNA follows: TGCGCCAGCAGCTTGGTTGGGACAGGGGAGAATGAGCAGTTCTTC. Translated, it gives CASSLVGTGENEQFF.

This chain joins TRBV7-2 and TRBJ1-1, with TRBD1 matching over 8 bases. Germline V lookup: CDR1 SGHTA, CDR2 FQGNSA. The CDR3 is made up of 16 amino acids. The V segment lost 4 bases and the J segment 0 bases; nucleotides outside the gene matches: 7. The CDR3 coding sequence is TGTGCCAGCAGCTCCCGGACAGGGCCTATGAACACTGAAGCTTTCTTT. Amino acid sequence: CASSSRTGPMNTEAFF.

This clone was seen more than once but under ten times. J is TRBJ2-2 and V is TRBV7-2, with D possibly matching TRBD1 (7 bases). V shed 2 bases and J shed 6 bases, with 10 bases lying between them. The CDR3 totals 14 residues. The germline gives CDR1 SGHTA, CDR2 FQGNSA. CDR3 in amino acids: CASSLQGGAGELFF. In DNA form, the CDR3 reads TGTGCCAGCAGCTTACAGGGGGGAGCCGGGGAGCTGTTTTTT.

This clone appeared a single time. The sample carries other DNA sequences with the same CDR3. The chain joins TRBV19 to TRBJ1-2; D is perhaps TRBD1 (6 bases). Germline CDR1 and CDR2: LNHDA and SQIVND (reference sequence). Trimming cost V 6 bases and J 2 bases, with 19 bases left between them. The CDR3 totals 16 residues. The CDR3 DNA reads as TGTGCCAGTAGGCAACAACAGGGAAGAGGAAACTATGGCTACACCTTC. This translates into CASRQQQGRGNYGYTF.

The chain carries TRBV30 and TRBJ2-1, with 11 nucleotides matching TRBD1. The J segment lost 3 bases and the V segment lost 3 bases, leaving 7 bases of the junction unmatched. Germline loops: CDR1 GTSNPN, CDR2 SVGIG (reference sequence). The CDR3 totals 16 residues. CDR3 in DNA: TGTGCCTGGAGCGGACAGGGGGCTGCCAACTACAATGAGCAGTTCTTC. It codes for CAWSGQGAANYNEQFF.

This rearrangement joins TRBV7-2 to TRBJ1-5, with 7 bases lining up with TRBD1. This CDR3 is 15 amino acids long. Germline V CDR1 and CDR2: SGHTA, FQGNSA. With 5 bases clipped from V and 2 bases from J, the junction kept 6 bases outside the gene matches. This CDR3 reads CASSQTGTGNQPQHF. The CDR3 DNA sequence: TGTGCCAGCAGCCAAACAGGGACAGGCAATCAGCCCCAGCATTTT. Full variable domain (rest looked up from reference TRBV7-2 and TRBJ1-5): GAGVSQSPSNKVTEKGKDVELRCDPISGHTALYWYRQSLGQGLEFLIYFQGNSAPDKSGLPSDRFSAERTGGSVSTLTIQRTQQEDSAVYLCASSQTGTGNQPQHFGDGTRLSIL.

This clone occurred once. The CDR3 carries no conserved terminal phenylalanine or tryptophan, so it likely arises from a read error. V usage is TRBV7-9 and J usage is TRBJ2-7; D call uncertain. The J call is uncertain, as TRBJ2-1 better fits the DNA end. Germline V gives CDR1 SEHNR, CDR2 FQNEAQ (reference sequence). The CDR3 runs 8 residues. The CDR3 DNA reads as TGTGCCAGCATCTTACAGTTCCTC. Translating gives CASILQFL.

V is TRBV29-1 and J is TRBJ2-5, with 8 bases matching TRBD2. J was trimmed by 3 bases and V by 0 bases; bases with no gene match: 9. Germline CDR1 reads SQVTM; CDR2 reads ANQGSEA. The CDR3 runs 16 residues. The CDR3 loop is CSVEERRLAMEETQYF. CDR3 coding DNA: TGCAGCGTTGAAGAAAGACGACTAGCGATGGAAGAGACCCAGTACTTC.

The chain combines TRBV9 with TRBJ2-5; no firm D call. Germline V gene data show CDR1 as SGDLS and CDR2 as YYNGEE. V lost 0 bases and J lost 5, with 11 bases in between. The CDR3 sequence is 14 residues long. The CDR3 sequence is CASSVAVSWETQYF. CDR3 DNA sequence: TGTGCCAGCAGCGTAGCGGTTAGCTGGGAGACCCAGTACTTC. Together with reference TRBV9 and TRBJ2-5, the CDR3 gives the full variable domain: DSGVTQTPKHLITATGQRVTLRCSPRSGDLSVYWYQQSLDQGLQFLIQYYNGEERAKGNILERFSAQQFPDLHSELNLSSLELGDSALYFCASSVAVSWETQYFGPGTRLLVL.

The V and J genes are TRBV29-1 and TRBJ2-5, with a possible D match to TRBD2 (7 bases). Trimming cost V 4 bases and J 5 bases, with 17 bases left between them. The CDR3 has 14 residues. The germline V gene encodes CDR1 SQVTM and CDR2 ANQGSEA. CDR3 in amino acids: CSVGGGRVGETQYF. CDR3 coding DNA: TGCAGCGTTGGGGGGGGCAGGGTCGGCGAGACCCAGTACTTC.

V is TRBV10-3 and J is TRBJ2-7; maybe TRBD1 (5 bases). Germline V lookup: CDR1 ENHRY, CDR2 SYGVKD. V was shortened by 5 bases and J by 5 bases, with 25 bases between the two germline ends. This CDR3 region has 17 residues. The CDR3 bases are TGTGCCATCAGTCTCCGTGGCGCGGTCAGGGTGGGCGACGAGCAGTACTTC. The encoded protein is CAISLRGAVRVGDEQYF.

The chain uses TRBV7-2 and TRBJ2-7; tentative D call: TRBD2 (6 bases). The CDR3 covers 15 residues. The V gene lost 5 bases and the J gene lost 4 bases, with 18 bases spanning the gap. Germline CDR1 SGHTA, CDR2 FQGNSA. In DNA, the CDR3 is TGTGCCAGCAGCCAGGCGGGGAGAGGAGTTTACGAGCAGTACTTC. This translates into CASSQAGRGVYEQYF.